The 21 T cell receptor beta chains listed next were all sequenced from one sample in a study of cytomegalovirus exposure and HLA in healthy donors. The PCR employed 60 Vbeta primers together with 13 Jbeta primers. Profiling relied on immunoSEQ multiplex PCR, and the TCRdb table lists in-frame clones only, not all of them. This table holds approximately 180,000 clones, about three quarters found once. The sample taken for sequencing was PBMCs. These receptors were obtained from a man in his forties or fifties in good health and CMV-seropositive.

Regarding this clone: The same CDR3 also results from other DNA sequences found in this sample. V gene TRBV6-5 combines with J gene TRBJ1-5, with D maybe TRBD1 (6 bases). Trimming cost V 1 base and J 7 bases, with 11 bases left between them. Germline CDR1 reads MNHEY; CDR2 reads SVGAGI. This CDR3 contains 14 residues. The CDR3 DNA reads TGTGCCAGCAGTTACTTAGGGGGGGGGCAGCCCCAGCATTTT. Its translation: CASSYLGGGQPQHF.

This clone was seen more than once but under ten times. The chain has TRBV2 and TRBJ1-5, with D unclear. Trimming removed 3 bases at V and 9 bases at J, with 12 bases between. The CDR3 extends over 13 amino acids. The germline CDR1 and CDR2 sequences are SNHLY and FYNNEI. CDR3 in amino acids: CASSDSAPRPQHF. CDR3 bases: TGTGCCAGCAGTGACTCCGCCCCGAGGCCCCAGCATTTT.

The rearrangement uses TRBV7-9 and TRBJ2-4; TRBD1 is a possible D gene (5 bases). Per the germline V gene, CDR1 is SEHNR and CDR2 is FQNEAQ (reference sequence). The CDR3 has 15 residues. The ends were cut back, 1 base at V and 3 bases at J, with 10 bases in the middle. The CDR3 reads CASSLVSGYKNIQYF. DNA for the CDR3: TGTGCCAGCAGCTTAGTTTCAGGGTACAAAAACATTCAGTACTTC.

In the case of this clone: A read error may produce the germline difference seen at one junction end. CDR3 nucleotides: TGTGCCAGCAGCCAAGATTTCATGAGGTCCTCTGGGGCCAACGGCCTGACTTTC. Amino acids: CASSQDFMRSSGANGLTF. This chain uses TRBV4-2 with TRBJ2-6; D may be TRBD1 (5 bases). The germline gives CDR1 LGHNA, CDR2 YNFKEQ. This CDR3 is 18 amino acids long.

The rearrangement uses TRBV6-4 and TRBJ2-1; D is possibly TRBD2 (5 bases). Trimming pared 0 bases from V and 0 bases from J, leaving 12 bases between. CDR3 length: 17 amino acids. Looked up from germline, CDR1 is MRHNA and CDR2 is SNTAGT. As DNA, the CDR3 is TGTGCCAGCAGTGACTCGTCCGAGGGCAGCTCCTACAATGAGCAGTTCTTC. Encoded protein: CASSDSSEGSSYNEQFF.

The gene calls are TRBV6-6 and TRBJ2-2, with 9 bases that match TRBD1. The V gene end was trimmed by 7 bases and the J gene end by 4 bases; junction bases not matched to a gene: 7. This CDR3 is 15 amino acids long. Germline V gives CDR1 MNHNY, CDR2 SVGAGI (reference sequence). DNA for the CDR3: TGTGCCAGCACCGCCCGGGACAGGGTCACCGGGGAGCTGTTTTTT. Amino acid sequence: CASTARDRVTGELFF.

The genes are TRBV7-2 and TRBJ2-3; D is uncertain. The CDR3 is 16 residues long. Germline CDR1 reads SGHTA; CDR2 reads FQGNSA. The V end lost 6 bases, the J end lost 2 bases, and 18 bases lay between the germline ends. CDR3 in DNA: TGTGCCAGCAGTATTAGATTGGTAGCCCACACAGATACGCAGTATTTT. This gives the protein CASSIRLVAHTDTQYF.

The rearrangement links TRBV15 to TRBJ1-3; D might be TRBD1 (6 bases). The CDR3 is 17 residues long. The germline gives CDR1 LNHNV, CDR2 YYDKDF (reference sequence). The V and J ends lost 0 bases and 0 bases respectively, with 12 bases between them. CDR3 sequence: CATSRDVGANSGNTIYF. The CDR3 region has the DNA TGTGCCACCAGCAGAGATGTGGGGGCCAACTCTGGAAACACCATATATTTT.

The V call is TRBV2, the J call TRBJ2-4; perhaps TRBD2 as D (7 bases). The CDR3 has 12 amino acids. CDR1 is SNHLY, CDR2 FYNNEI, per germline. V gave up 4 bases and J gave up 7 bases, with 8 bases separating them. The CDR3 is CASSGGGNIQYF. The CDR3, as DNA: TGTGCCAGCAGTGGGGGGGGCAACATTCAGTACTTC. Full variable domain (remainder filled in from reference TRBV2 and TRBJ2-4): EPEVTQTPSHQVTQMGQEVILRCVPISNHLYFYWYRQILGQKVEFLVSFYNNEISEKSEIFDDQFSVERPDGSNFTLKIRSTKLEDSAMYFCASSGGGNIQYFGAGTRLSVL.

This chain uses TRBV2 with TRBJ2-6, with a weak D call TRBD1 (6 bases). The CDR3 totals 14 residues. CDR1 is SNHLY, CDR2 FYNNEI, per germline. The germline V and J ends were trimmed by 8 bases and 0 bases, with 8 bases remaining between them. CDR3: CASGGYSGANVLTF. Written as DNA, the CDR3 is TGTGCCAGCGGGGGCTACTCTGGGGCCAACGTCCTGACTTTC. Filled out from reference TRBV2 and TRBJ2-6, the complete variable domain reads EPEVTQTPSHQVTQMGQEVILRCVPISNHLYFYWYRQILGQKVEFLVSFYNNEISEKSEIFDDQFSVERPDGSNFTLKIRSTKLEDSAMYFCASGGYSGANVLTFGAGSRLTVL.

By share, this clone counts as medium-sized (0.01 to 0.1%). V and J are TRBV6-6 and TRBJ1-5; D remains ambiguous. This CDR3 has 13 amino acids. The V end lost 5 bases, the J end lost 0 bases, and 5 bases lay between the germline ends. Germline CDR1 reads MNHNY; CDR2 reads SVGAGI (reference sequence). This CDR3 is CASSPGSNQPQHF. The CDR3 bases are TGTGCCAGCAGTCCAGGTAGCAATCAGCCCCAGCATTTT.

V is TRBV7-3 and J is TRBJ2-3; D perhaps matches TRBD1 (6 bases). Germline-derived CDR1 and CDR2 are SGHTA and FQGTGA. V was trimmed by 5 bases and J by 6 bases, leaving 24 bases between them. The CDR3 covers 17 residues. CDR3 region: CASSQGGGARSPDTQYF. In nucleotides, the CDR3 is TGTGCCAGCAGCCAAGGGGGTGGGGCGCGGAGTCCGGATACGCAGTATTTT.

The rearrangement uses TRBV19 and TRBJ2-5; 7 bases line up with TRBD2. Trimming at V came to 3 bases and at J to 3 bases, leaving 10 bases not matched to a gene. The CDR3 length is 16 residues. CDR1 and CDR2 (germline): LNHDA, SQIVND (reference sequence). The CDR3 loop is CASSMRVGGPEETQYF. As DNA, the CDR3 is TGTGCCAGTAGTATGCGGGTGGGAGGGCCGGAAGAGACCCAGTACTTC.

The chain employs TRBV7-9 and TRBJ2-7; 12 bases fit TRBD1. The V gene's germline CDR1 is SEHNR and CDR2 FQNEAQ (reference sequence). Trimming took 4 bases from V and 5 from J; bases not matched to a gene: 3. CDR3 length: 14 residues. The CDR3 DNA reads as TGTGCCAGCAGCTGGGGACAGGGGGCTAACGAGCAGTACTTC. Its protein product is CASSWGQGANEQYF.

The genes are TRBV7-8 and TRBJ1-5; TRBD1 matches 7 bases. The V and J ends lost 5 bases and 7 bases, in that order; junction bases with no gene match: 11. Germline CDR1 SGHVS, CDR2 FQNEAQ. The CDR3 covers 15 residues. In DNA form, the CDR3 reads TGTGCCAGCAGCGTGACTACAGGGGCGGGGCAGCCCCAGCATTTT. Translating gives CASSVTTGAGQPQHF.

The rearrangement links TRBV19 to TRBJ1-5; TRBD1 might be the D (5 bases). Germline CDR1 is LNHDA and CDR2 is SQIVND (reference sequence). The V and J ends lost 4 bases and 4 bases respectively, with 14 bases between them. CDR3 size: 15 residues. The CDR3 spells CASSTQVGGNQPQHF. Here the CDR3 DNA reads TGTGCCAGTAGTACACAGGTGGGGGGGAATCAGCCCCAGCATTTT.

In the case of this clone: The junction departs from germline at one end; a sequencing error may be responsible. The CDR3, as DNA: TGTTCCAGCAGCTTACAATTTCTAGCGGGAGGGCCCAGGAGGAATGAGCAGTTCTTC. This sequence encodes CSSSLQFLAGGPRRNEQFF. The chain uses TRBV7-9 and TRBJ2-1; 12 bases are shared with TRBD2. Germline lookup yields CDR1 SEHNR and CDR2 FQNEAQ (reference sequence). CDR3 length: 19 amino acids.

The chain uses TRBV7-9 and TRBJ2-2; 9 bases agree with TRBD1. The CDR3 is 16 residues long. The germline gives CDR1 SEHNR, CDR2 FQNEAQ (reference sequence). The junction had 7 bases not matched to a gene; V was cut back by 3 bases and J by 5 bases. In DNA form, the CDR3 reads TGTGCCAGCAGCTTTAACACAGGGGGCTTGACCGGGGAGCTGTTTTTT. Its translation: CASSFNTGGLTGELFF.

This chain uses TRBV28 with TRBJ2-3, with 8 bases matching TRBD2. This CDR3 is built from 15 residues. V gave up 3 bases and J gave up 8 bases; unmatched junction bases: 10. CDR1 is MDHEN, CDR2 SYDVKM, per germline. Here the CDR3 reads CASSFSGRTGGTQYF. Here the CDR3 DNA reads TGTGCCAGCAGTTTCAGCGGGAGAACGGGAGGTACGCAGTATTTT.

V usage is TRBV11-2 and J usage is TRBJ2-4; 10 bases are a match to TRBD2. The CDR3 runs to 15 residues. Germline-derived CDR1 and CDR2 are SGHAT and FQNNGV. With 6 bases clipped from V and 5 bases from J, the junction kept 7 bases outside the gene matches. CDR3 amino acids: CASRPLAGVENIQYF. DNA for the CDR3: TGTGCCAGCAGACCCCTAGCGGGAGTCGAAAACATTCAGTACTTC.

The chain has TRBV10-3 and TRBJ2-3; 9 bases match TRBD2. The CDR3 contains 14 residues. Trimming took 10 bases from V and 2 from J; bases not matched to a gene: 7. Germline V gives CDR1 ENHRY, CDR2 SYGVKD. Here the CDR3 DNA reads TGTGCCAGTCGACTAGCGGAAAACACAGATACGCAGTATTTT. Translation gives CASRLAENTDTQYF.